This T cell receptor (beta chain) was captured by sequencing in a study of cytomegalovirus exposure and HLA in healthy donors. Study overall: The roughly 130 validation repertoires used the same platform as the 650 to 800 first-cohort repertoires, a later analysis reported.

The J segment lost 6 bases and the V segment lost 6 bases, leaving 4 bases of the junction unmatched. The CDR3 consists of 13 residues. Germline assignment: CDR1 MNHNS and CDR2 SASEGT. Study conclusions and caveats: Most TCR sequences showed up rarely, but some public TCRs showed up in many donors.

Turning to this clone: Its antigen is as yet unknown.

Method: immunoSEQ multiplex PCR; TCRdb's copy keeps in-frame clones and lacks some. The sample records approximately 71,000 clones, roughly nine tenths being singletons. Separation from the roughly 600-subject first cohort characterized the roughly 130-subject validation cohort, to which the donors belonged. The clonotype originates from a man in his late teens or twenties in good health and CMV-seronegative. The gene calls are TRBV6-1 and TRBJ2-2; 7 bases line up with TRBD2. Sequenced sample: PBMCs. The CDR3, as DNA: TGTGCCAGCAGAGCTCGGGAGGCCGGGGAGCTGTTTTTT. Protein: CASRAREAGELFF.